These 11 T cell receptor beta chains were all obtained from the same sample, sequenced in a study of blood T cell repertoires in COVID-19. TCRdb's copy holds only in-frame clones and misses some; the assay was immunoSEQ multiplex PCR. The data hold some 220,000 clones, with approximately 85% observed a single time. Material for sequencing was peripheral blood. These receptors all come from a woman in her sixties or seventies with COVID-19, enrolled during active disease.

The genes are TRBV28 and TRBJ2-7; D is possibly TRBD2 (5 bases). This CDR3 comprises 18 residues. The germline CDR1 and CDR2 sequences are MDHEN and SYDVKM. The germline V and J ends were trimmed by 3 bases and 4 bases, with 25 bases remaining between them. CDR3 region: CASSFPGAPTRRAYEQYF. In DNA form, the CDR3 reads TGTGCCAGCAGTTTCCCAGGAGCCCCGACAAGGCGGGCGTACGAGCAGTACTTC.

V and J are TRBV6-4 and TRBJ2-1; D perhaps matches TRBD2 (6 bases). In germline, CDR1 is MRHNA, CDR2 SNTAGT. The V end lost 0 bases, the J end lost 0 bases, and 9 bases lay between the germline ends. The CDR3 extends over 16 amino acids. The CDR3 loop is CASSDSGRGSYNEQFF. CDR3 DNA sequence: TGTGCCAGCAGTGACTCGGGGCGGGGCTCCTACAATGAGCAGTTCTTC.

This clone was detected only once. The V gene is TRBV6-4, the J gene TRBJ2-2; tentatively, D is TRBD2 (5 bases). Trimming stripped 4 bases from V and 5 bases from J, with 11 bases between. The germline CDR1 and CDR2 sequences are MRHNA and SNTAGT. The CDR3 loop spans 14 amino acids. CDR3 sequence reads: CASSGGLGTGELFF. DNA for the CDR3: TGTGCCAGCAGTGGAGGGCTAGGGACCGGGGAGCTGTTTTTT.

The CDR3 nucleotides read TGTGCCAGTAGTCCCCGGACTAGCCAAAACACCGGGGAGCTGTTTTTT. Amino acid sequence: CASSPRTSQNTGELFF. J is TRBJ2-2 and V is TRBV19; 8 positions agree with TRBD2. Trimming at V came to 5 bases and at J to 2 bases, leaving 7 bases not matched to a gene. Germline CDR1 is LNHDA and CDR2 is SQIVND (reference sequence). This CDR3 has 16 amino acids.

This sequence joins TRBV3-1 (or the pseudogene TRBV3-2) and TRBJ1-2; D not certain. CDR1 and CDR2 from the germline V gene are LGHDT and YNNKEL (reference sequence). The CDR3 is made up of 14 amino acids. Trimming took 4 bases from V and 3 from J, leaving 12 bases between them. The CDR3 region is CASSLRRGHYGYTF. The CDR3 nucleotides read TGTGCCAGCAGCCTCCGACGAGGGCACTATGGCTACACCTTC.

CDR3 sequence reads: CASRLQGSDTEAFF. CDR3 bases: TGTGCCAGTAGACTACAGGGTTCCGACACTGAAGCTTTCTTT. The gene calls are TRBV19 and TRBJ1-1; D is possibly TRBD1 (6 bases). The CDR3 covers 14 residues. Trimming stripped 6 bases from V and 3 bases from J, with 14 bases between. The germline V gene encodes CDR1 LNHDA and CDR2 SQIVND (reference sequence).

The chain joins TRBV7-2 to TRBJ2-2; no reliable D call. CDR1 and CDR2 (germline): SGHTA, FQGNSA. V dropped 5 bases and J dropped 2 bases, with 12 bases sitting between them. CDR3 length equals 15 residues. The CDR3 nucleotides are TGTGCCAGCAGCGTACAACCATTTAACACCGGGGAGCTGTTTTTT. It specifies CASSVQPFNTGELFF.

V usage is TRBV7-8 and J usage is TRBJ1-2, with D possibly TRBD1 on 6 matching bases. Germline V lookup: CDR1 SGHVS, CDR2 FQNEAQ. Trimming left V 1 base short and J 3 bases short, with 12 bases between. The CDR3 has 15 residues. As DNA, the CDR3 is TGTGCCAGCAGCTTAGTAGGGGGTTTGGACTATGGCTACACCTTC. Translated, it gives CASSLVGGLDYGYTF.

J is TRBJ2-7 and V is TRBV7-2; D possibly corresponds to TRBD2 (6 bases). Germline CDR1 SGHTA, CDR2 FQGNSA. Trimming stripped 1 base from V and 3 bases from J, with 10 bases between. This CDR3 is built from 14 residues. DNA for the CDR3: TGTGCCAGCAGCTTAGGGGAGGAATACTACGAGCAGTACTTC. Its translation is CASSLGEEYYEQYF. The variable domain in full, with the rest retrieved from reference TRBV7-2 and TRBJ2-7, is GAGVSQSPSNKVTEKGKDVELRCDPISGHTALYWYRQSLGQGLEFLIYFQGNSAPDKSGLPSDRFSAERTGGSVSTLTIQRTQQEDSAVYLCASSLGEEYYEQYFGPGTRLTVT.

This sequence joins TRBV5-1 and TRBJ2-7; TRBD1 matches 10 bases. After removal of 3 bases from V and 5 bases from J, the junction contained 8 bases not matched to a gene. Germline CDR1 reads SGHRS; CDR2 reads YFSETQ. This CDR3 has 15 amino acids. CDR3 protein: CASSSPGQGFHEQYF. In nucleotides, the CDR3 is TGCGCCAGCAGCTCACCGGGACAGGGGTTCCACGAGCAGTACTTC.

The rearrangement uses TRBV7-9 and TRBJ1-1; 9 nucleotides align to TRBD1. The CDR3 has 17 amino acids. J lost 0 bases, V lost 5 bases, and 10 bases had no gene match. Germline V gene lookup returns CDR1 SEHNR and CDR2 FQNEAQ (reference sequence). The CDR3: CASSDGQGRGLNTEAFF. CDR3 bases: TGTGCCAGCAGCGATGGACAGGGGAGGGGGTTGAACACTGAAGCTTTCTTT. The whole variable domain, remainder taken from reference TRBV7-9 and TRBJ1-1, is DTGVSQNPRHKITKRGQNVTFRCDPISEHNRLYWYRQTLGQGPEFLTYFQNEAQLEKSRLLSDRFSAERPKGSFSTLEIQRTEQGDSAMYLCASSDGQGRGLNTEAFFGQGTRLTVV.